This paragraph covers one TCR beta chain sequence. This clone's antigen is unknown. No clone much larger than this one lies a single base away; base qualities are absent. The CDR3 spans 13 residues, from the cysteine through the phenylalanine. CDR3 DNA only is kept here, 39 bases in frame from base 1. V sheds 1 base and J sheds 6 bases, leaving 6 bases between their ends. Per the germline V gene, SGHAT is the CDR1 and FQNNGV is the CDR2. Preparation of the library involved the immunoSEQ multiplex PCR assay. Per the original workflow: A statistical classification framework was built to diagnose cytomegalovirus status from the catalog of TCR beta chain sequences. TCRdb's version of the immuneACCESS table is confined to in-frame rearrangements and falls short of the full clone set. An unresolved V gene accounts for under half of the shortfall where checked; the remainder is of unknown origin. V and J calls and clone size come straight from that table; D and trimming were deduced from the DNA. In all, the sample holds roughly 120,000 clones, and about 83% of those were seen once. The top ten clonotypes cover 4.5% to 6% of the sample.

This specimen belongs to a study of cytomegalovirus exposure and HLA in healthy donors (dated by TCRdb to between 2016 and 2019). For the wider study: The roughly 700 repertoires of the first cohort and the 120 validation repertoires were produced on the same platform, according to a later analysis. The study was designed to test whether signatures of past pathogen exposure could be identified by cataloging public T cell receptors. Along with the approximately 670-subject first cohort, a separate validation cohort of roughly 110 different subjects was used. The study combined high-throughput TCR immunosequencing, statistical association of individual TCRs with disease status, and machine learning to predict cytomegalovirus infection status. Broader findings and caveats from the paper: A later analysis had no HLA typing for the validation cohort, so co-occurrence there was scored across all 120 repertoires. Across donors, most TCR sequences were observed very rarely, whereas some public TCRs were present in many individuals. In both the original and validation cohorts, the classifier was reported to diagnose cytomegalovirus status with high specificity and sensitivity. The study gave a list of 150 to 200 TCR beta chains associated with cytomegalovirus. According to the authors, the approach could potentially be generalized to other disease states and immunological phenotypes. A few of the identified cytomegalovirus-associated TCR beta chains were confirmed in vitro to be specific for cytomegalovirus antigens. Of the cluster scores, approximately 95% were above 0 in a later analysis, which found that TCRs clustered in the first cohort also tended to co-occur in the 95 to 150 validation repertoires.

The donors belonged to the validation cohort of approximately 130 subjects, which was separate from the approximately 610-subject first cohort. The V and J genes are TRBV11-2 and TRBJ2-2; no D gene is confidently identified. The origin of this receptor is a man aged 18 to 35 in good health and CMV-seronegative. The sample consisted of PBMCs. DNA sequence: TGTGCCAGCAGCTTAGCGCGTCCCGGGGAGCTGTTTTTT. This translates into CASSLARPGELFF.